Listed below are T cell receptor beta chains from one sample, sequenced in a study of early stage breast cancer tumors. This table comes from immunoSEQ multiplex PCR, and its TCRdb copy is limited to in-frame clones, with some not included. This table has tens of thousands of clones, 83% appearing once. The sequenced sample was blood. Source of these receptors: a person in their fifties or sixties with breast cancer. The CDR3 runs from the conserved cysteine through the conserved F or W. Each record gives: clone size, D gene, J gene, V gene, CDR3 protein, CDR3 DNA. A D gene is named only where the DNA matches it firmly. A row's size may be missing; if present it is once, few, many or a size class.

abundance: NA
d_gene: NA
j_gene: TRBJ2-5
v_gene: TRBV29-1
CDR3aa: CSVVQETQYF
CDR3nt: TGCAGCGTGGTACAAGAGACCCAGTACTTC

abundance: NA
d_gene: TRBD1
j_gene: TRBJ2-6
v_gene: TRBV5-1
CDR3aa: CASSSETGSGANVLTF
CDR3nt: TGCGCCAGCAGCTCGGAGACAGGGTCTGGGGCCAACGTCCTGACTTTC

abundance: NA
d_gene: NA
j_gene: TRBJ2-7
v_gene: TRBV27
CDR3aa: CASSLDPGRKQYF
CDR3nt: TGTGCCAGCAGTTTAGATCCGGGTCGGAAGCAGTACTTC

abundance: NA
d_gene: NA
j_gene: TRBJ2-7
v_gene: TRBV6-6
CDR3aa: CASRLLGFQGEQYF
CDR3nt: TGTGCCAGCAGGCTACTGGGCTTCCAGGGAGAGCAGTACTTC

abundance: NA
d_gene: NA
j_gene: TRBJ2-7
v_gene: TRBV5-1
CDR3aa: CASSPQVGSSYEQYF
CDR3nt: TGCGCCAGCAGCCCCCAGGTTGGGAGCTCCTACGAGCAGTACTTC

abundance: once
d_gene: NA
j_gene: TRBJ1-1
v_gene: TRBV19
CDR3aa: CASSYSAGAEAFF
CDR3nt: TGTGCCAGTAGTTACTCCGCGGGAGCCGAAGCTTTCTTT

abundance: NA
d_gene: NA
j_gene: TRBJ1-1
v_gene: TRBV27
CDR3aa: CASSLRAGAQNTEAFF
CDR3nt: TGTGCCAGCAGTTTACGGGCAGGGGCACAGAACACTGAAGCTTTCTTT

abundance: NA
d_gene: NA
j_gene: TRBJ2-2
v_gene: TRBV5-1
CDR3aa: CASSLGVGTLNTGELFF
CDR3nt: TGCGCCAGCAGCTTGGGGGTTGGGACATTGAACACCGGGGAGCTGTTTTTT

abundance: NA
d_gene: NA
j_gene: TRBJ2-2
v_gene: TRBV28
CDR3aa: CASSLSTRLEEGANTGELFF
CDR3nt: TGTGCCAGCAGTCTGTCAACTCGTTTGGAGGAGGGCGCGAACACCGGGGAGCTGTTTTTT

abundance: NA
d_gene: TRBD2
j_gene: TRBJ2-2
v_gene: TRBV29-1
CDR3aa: CSVGTFVVAGGNTGELFF
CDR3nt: TGCAGCGTTGGTACCTTCGTGGTAGCGGGAGGGAACACCGGGGAGCTGTTTTTT

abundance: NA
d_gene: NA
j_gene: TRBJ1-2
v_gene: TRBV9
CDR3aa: CASSPARAANYGYTF
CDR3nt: TGTGCCAGCAGCCCCGCCAGGGCAGCTAACTATGGCTACACCTTC

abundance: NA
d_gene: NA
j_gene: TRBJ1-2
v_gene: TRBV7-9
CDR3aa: CASSLAGLGAGYTF
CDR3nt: TGTGCCAGCAGCTTAGCTGGACTTGGGGCCGGCTACACCTTC

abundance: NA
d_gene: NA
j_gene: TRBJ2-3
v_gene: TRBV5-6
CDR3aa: CASSLLARTDTQYF
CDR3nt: TGTGCCAGCAGCTTGCTGGCCCGCACAGATACGCAGTATTTT

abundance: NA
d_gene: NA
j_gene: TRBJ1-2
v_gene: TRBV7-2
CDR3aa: CASSSSRTDGYTF
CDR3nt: TGTGCCAGCAGCTCCTCACGGACAGACGGCTACACCTTC

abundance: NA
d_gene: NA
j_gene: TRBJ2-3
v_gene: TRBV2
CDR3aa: CASETDANSDTQYF
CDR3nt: TGTGCCAGTGAGACGGATGCTAATTCAGATACGCAGTATTTT

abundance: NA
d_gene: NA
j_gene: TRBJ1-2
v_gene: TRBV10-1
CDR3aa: CASSESVGGRYTF
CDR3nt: TGCGCCAGCAGTGAGTCGGTCGGGGGGCGCTACACCTTC

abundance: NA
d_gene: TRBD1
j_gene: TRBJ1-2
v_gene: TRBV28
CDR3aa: CASSFRTGGAFNYGYTF
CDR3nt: TGTGCCAGCAGTTTTCGGACAGGGGGCGCTTTTAACTATGGCTACACCTTC

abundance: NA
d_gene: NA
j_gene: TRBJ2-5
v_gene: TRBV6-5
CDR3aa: CASSYFLGSQETQYF
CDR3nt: TGTGCCAGCAGTTACTTTCTCGGGTCCCAAGAGACCCAGTACTTC

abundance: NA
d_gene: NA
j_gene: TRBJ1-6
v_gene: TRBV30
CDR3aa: CAWSVSGGGPPLHF
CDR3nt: TGTGCCTGGAGTGTTTCGGGTGGTGGGCCACCCCTCCACTTT

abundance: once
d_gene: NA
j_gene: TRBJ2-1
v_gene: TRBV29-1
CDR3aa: CSVEDGQSYNEQFF
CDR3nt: TGCAGCGTAGAAGACGGACAGTCCTACAATGAGCAGTTCTTC

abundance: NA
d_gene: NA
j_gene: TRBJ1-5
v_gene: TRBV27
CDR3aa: CASSLKGRISNQPQHF
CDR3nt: TGTGCCAGCAGTTTAAAGGGGAGAATCAGCAATCAGCCCCAGCATTTT

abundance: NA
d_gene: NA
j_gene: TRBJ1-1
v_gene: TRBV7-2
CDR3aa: CASSLGTNTEAFF
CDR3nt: TGTGCCAGCAGCTTAGGGACGAACACTGAAGCTTTCTTT

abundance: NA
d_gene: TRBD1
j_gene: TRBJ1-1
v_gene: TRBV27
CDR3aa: CASRKQGSNTEAFF
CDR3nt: TGTGCCAGCAGAAAACAGGGGTCGAACACTGAAGCTTTCTTT

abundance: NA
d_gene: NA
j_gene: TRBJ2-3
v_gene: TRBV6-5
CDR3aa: CASRTTSTDTQYF
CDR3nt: TGTGCCAGCAGAACCACTAGCACAGATACGCAGTATTTT

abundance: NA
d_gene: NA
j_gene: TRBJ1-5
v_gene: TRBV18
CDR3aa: CASSPSVGGQPQHF
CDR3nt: TGTGCCAGCTCACCCTCCGTGGGAGGTCAGCCCCAGCATTTT

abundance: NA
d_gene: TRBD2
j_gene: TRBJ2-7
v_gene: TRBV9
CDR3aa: CASSVAPRAGGGYEQYF
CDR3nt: TGTGCCAGCAGCGTAGCCCCCCGTGCGGGAGGCGGCTACGAGCAGTACTTC